The rows below give T cell receptor beta chains drawn from one sample of a study of T-cell memory formation after mild COVID-19. TCRdb re-called the 5' RACE reads with MiXCR, one entry per CDR3 protein. The sample records around 160,000 distinct CDR3 sequences, under 14% being singletons. Source material: PBMCs or a T cell subset sorted from them (not recorded which). The source of these receptors is a young man who had mild COVID-19 (a few samples of this study predate the infection). Cell type and time point are not known. Each CDR3 is given with its conserved first and last residue. Each record gives: J gene, V gene, clone size, D gene, CDR3 protein, CDR3 DNA. A D gene is named only where the DNA matches it firmly. Clone size, where shown, is once, few, many, or a class for clones that have expanded.

TRBJ2-2,TRBV7-2,.,TRBD2,CASSLLASGTGELFF,TGTGCCAGCAGCTTACTTGCTAGCGGCACCGGGGAGCTGTTTTTT
TRBJ2-1,TRBV5-1,.,.,CASSLGTSEQFF,TGCGCCAGCAGCTTGGGTACGAGTGAGCAGTTCTTC
TRBJ1-5,TRBV3-1,.,.,CASSQSATNQPQHF,TGTGCCAGCAGCCAGTCAGCGACCAATCAGCCCCAGCATTTT
TRBJ2-1,TRBV7-2,few,.,CASSLDSARHNEQFF,TGTGCCAGCAGCTTAGATTCGGCCCGACACAATGAGCAGTTCTTC
TRBJ2-7,TRBV10-3,.,.,CAISEGAVYEQYF,TGTGCCATCAGTGAAGGGGCGGTGTACGAGCAGTACTTC
TRBJ1-1,TRBV5-1,.,.,CASSLELSAGTTEAFF,TGCGCCAGCAGCTTGGAGTTATCCGCGGGTACAACTGAAGCTTTCTTT
TRBJ2-3,TRBV6-4,.,.,CASSDMHGTDTQYF,TGTGCCAGCAGTGACATGCACGGCACAGATACGCAGTATTTT
TRBJ1-5,TRBV27,few,.,CASSWEPGVQPQHF,TGTGCCAGCAGTTGGGAACCAGGGGTTCAGCCCCAGCATTTT
TRBJ1-3,TRBV4-2,.,.,CASSQDWGAAGNTIYF,TGTGCCAGCAGCCAAGATTGGGGAGCCGCTGGAAACACCATATATTTT
TRBJ2-1,TRBV5-5,many,.,CASSLADPRSGQFF,TGTGCCAGCAGCTTGGCAGATCCCAGGTCGGGGCAGTTCTTC
TRBJ1-1,TRBV7-2,.,.,CASSPPGTRGRNTEAFF,TGTGCCAGCAGCCCGCCCGGGACAAGGGGACGTAACACTGAAGCTTTCTTT
TRBJ2-5,TRBV3-1,few,.,CASSQDTGRETQYF,TGTGCCAGCAGCCAAGATACGGGTCGTGAGACCCAGTACTTC
TRBJ2-3,TRBV11-2,many,TRBD2,CASSERTSGAGNTQYF,TGTGCCAGCAGCGAGAGGACTAGCGGGGCCGGTAATACGCAGTATTTT
TRBJ2-1,TRBV12-3/TRBV12-4,few,.,CATLRLISDNEQFF,TGTGCCACCTTGAGACTCATTTCTGACAATGAGCAGTTCTTC
TRBJ1-1,TRBV10-2,.,TRBD1,CASSTNRGFMNTEAFF,TGCGCCAGCAGTACGAACAGGGGGTTCATGAACACTGAAGCTTTCTTT
TRBJ2-3,TRBV5-1,many,.,CASSLATADTQYF,TGCGCCAGCAGCTTGGCGACAGCAGATACGCAGTATTTT
TRBJ1-1,TRBV5-1,few,.,CASSMDTVEAFF,TGCGCCAGCAGCATGGACACTGTTGAAGCTTTCTTT